These 9 T cell receptor beta chains were all obtained from the same sample, sequenced in a study of blood T cell repertoires in COVID-19. Using immunoSEQ multiplex PCR, the repertoire was profiled, and TCRdb retains in-frame clones only, with some absent. Of around 160,000 clones in the sample, over 80% are singletons; the top ten hold 2.5% to 3%. Material for sequencing was peripheral blood. The receptors here all came from a woman in her thirties or forties with active or convalescent COVID-19.

This clone was recorded only once. This sequence joins TRBV9 and TRBJ2-1, with 8 bases aligning to TRBD2. Germline CDR1 and CDR2: SGDLS and YYNGEE. The CDR3 extends over 14 amino acids. Trimming at V came to 0 bases and at J to 10 bases, leaving 6 bases not matched to a gene. The CDR3 DNA follows: TGTGCCAGCAGCGTAGGAGGACTAGCAGGGGAGCAGTTCTTC. Its protein product is CASSVGGLAGEQFF.

This chain connects TRBV5-5 to TRBJ1-6; TRBD1 aligns across 7 bases. V shed 3 bases and J 0 bases; nucleotides not matched to a gene: 12. This CDR3 contains 19 residues. Looked up from germline, CDR1 is SGHKS and CDR2 is YYEKEE (reference sequence). Written as DNA, the CDR3 is TGTGCCAGCAGCTACCCAGGGACAGAGCTGAGCTCCTATAATTCACCCCTCCACTTT. Amino acid sequence: CASSYPGTELSSYNSPLHF.

The V gene is TRBV28, the J gene TRBJ2-7; 10 bases line up with TRBD2. This CDR3 comprises 16 residues. V trimming: 5 bases; J trimming: 1 base; junction bases outside the gene matches: 8. Per the germline V gene, CDR1 is MDHEN and CDR2 is SYDVKM. DNA for the CDR3: TGTGCCAGCAGTCCGTATAGCGGGGGGTCATCCTACGAGCAGTACTTC. Amino acids: CASSPYSGGSSYEQYF.

The V call is TRBV5-6, the J call TRBJ1-5; D perhaps matches TRBD1 (6 bases). Deletions cut 0 bases from V and 2 bases from J, with 9 bases between. CDR1 is SGHDT and CDR2 is YYEEEE in the germline V gene. The CDR3 spans 15 residues. The CDR3 loop is CASSLAGVGNQPQHF. The CDR3 region has the DNA TGTGCCAGCAGCTTGGCAGGGGTTGGCAATCAGCCCCAGCATTTT.

The chain links TRBV30 to TRBJ2-1; TRBD2 matches at 8 bases. CDR3 length: 15 amino acids. Germline assignment: CDR1 GTSNPN and CDR2 SVGIG (reference sequence). V was pared by 3 bases and J by 2 bases, with 6 bases of the junction left unmatched. CDR3: CAWSRPGGPYNEQFF. The CDR3 DNA follows: TGTGCCTGGAGCCGTCCGGGAGGGCCCTACAATGAGCAGTTCTTC.

The rearrangement links TRBV28 to TRBJ1-3; the D gene is possibly TRBD1 (5 bases). The CDR3 is 15 residues long. Trimming removed 5 bases from V and 7 bases from J, with 18 bases in between. The germline V gene has CDR1 MDHEN and CDR2 SYDVKM. This CDR3 is CASSTPVAGGNTIYF. The DNA for the CDR3 is TGTGCCAGCAGTACCCCTGTGGCGGGGGGGAACACCATATATTTT.

This rearrangement joins TRBV7-2 to TRBJ1-2, with 8 positions matching TRBD1. V lost 5 bases and J lost 1; bases outside the gene matches: 12. Looked up from germline, CDR1 is SGHTA and CDR2 is FQGNSA. The CDR3 runs to 17 residues. The chain's CDR3 is CASSPRTGLIYNYGYTF. DNA for the CDR3: TGTGCCAGCAGCCCCAGGACAGGGTTGATTTATAACTATGGCTACACCTTC.

The chain joins TRBV24-1 to TRBJ2-2; D is undetermined. In germline, CDR1 is KGHDR, CDR2 SFDVKD. The CDR3 length is 14 residues. The V and J ends lost 4 bases and 1 base respectively, with 6 bases between them. CDR3 nucleotide sequence: TGTGCCACCAGTGAACGGGTGAACACCGGGGAGCTGTTTTTT. Amino acid sequence: CATSERVNTGELFF.

This clone was observed a single time. This sequence joins TRBV30 and TRBJ1-2; 11 bases map to TRBD1. The CDR3 spans 15 residues. The V gene's germline CDR1 is GTSNPN and CDR2 SVGIG (reference sequence). V shed 0 bases, J shed 4 bases, and the junction held 4 bases outside the gene matches. In DNA form, the CDR3 reads TGTGCCTGGAGTGTGTCCGGGACAGGGGGCTATGGCTACACCTTC. Translated: CAWSVSGTGGYGYTF.